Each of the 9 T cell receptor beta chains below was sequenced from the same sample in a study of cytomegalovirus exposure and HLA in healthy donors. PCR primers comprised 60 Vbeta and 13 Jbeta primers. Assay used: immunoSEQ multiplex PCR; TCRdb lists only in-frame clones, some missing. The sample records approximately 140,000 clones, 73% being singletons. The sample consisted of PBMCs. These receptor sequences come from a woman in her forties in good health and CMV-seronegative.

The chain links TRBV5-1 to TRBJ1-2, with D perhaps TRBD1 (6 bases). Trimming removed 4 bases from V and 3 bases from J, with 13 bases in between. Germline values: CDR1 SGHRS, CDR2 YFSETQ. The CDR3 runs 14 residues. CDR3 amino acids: CASSREGGDYGYTF. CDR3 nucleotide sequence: TGCGCCAGCAGCCGGGAAGGGGGTGACTATGGCTACACCTTC. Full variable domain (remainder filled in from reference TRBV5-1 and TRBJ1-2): KAGVTQTPRYLIKTRGQQVTLSCSPISGHRSVSWYQQTPGQGLQFLFEYFSETQRNKGNFPGRFSGRQFSNSRSEMNVSTLELGDSALYLCASSREGGDYGYTFGSGTRLTVV.

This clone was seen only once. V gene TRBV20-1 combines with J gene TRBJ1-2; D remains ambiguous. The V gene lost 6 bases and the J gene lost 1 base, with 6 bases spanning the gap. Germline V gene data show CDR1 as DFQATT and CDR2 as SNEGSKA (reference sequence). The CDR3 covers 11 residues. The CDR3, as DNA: TGCAGTGCCGGGGTTAACTATGGCTACACCTTC. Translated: CSAGVNYGYTF.

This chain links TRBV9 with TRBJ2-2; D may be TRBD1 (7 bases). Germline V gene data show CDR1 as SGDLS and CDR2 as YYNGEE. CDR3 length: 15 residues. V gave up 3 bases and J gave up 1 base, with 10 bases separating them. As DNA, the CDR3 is TGTGCCAGCAGCGACAGGGGACTGAACACCGGGGAGCTGTTTTTT. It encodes CASSDRGLNTGELFF.

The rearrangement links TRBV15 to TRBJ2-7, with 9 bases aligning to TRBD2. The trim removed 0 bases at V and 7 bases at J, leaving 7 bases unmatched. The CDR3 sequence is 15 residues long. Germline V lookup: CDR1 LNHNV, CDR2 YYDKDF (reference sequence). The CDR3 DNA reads TGTGCCACCAGCAGAGATCTTAGCGGGGGAAAGGAGCAGTACTTC. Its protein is CATSRDLSGGKEQYF.

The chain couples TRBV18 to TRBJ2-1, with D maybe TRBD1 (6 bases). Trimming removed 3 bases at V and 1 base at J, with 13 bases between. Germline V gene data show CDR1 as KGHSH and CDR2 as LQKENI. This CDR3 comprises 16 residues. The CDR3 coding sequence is TGTGCCAGCTCACCTTACAGGGATAAGTCCTACAATGAGCAGTTCTTC. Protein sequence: CASSPYRDKSYNEQFF.

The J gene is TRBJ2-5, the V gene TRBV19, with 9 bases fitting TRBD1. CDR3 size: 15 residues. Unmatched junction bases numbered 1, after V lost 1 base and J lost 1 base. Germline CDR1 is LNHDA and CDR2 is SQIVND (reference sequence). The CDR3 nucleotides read TGTGCCAGTAGTATAGCGGGACAGGGCCAAGAGACCCAGTACTTC. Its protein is CASSIAGQGQETQYF.

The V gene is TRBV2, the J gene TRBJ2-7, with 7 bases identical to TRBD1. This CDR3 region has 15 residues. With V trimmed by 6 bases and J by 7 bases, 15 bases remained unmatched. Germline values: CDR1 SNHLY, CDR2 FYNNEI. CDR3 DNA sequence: TGTGCCAGCAGCCACGACAGGGACCGAGCTGAAGAGCAGTACGTC. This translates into CASSHDRDRAEEQYV.

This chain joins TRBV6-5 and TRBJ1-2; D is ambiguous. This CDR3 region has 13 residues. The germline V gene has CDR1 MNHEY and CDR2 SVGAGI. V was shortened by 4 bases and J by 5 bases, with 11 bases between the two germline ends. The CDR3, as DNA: TGTGCCAGCAGTTCCGCCGGGTATTATGGCTACACCTTC. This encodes CASSSAGYYGYTF.

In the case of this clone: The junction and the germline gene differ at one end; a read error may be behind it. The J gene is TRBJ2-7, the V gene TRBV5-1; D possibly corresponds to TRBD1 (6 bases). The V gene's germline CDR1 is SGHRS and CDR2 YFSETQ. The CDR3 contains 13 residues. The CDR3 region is CGSSTTGTYEQYF. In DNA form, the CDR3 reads TGCGGCAGCAGCACGACAGGAACCTACGAGCAGTACTTC.